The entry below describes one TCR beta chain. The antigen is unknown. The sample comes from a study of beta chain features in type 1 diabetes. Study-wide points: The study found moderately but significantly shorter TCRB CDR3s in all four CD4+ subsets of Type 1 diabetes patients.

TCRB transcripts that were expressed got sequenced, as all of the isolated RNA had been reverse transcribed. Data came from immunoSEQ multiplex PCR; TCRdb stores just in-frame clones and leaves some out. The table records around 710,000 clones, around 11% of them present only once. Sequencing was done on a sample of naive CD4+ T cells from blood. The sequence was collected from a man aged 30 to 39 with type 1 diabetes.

The CDR3 DNA reads TGTGCCAGCAGGATCGGAAAGACAGGGTCGAATGAGCAGTTCTTC. It specifies CASRIGKTGSNEQFF. The V gene is TRBV6-5, the J gene TRBJ2-1, with 7 bases aligning to TRBD1. This CDR3 contains 15 residues. Germline trimming cut 6 bases from V and 7 bases from J; bases unmatched to any gene: 12. Germline values: CDR1 MNHEY, CDR2 SVGAGI.